This TCR beta chain was identified during a study of cytomegalovirus exposure and HLA in healthy donors. Notes on the study in general: Association of a missense DCLRE1C variant with TCR beta V- and J-gene trimming was reported in a later analysis. Roughly uniform depth of sequencing across donors was assumed in presence/absence analyses.

As to this clone: The antigen remains undetermined.

The CDR3 is 13 amino acids. V lost 6 bases and J lost 3; bases outside the gene matches: 3. Germline V gives CDR1 MNHNS, CDR2 SASEGT. The PCR was carried out with 60 Vbeta primers and 13 Jbeta primers. Repertoires were generated with immunoSEQ multiplex PCR, while TCRdb's copy carries only in-frame clones and drops some. The repertoire includes 150,000 to 200,000 clones, 77% of them detected once, and about 1.5% sits in the top ten. The sequencing input was PBMCs. This chain links TRBV6-1 with TRBJ1-1, with 8 bases that match TRBD1. The sequence was obtained from a man aged 18 to 30 in good health and CMV-seronegative. DNA for the CDR3: TGTGCCAGCAGCCTGACAGGGGACACTGAAGCTTTCTTT. Protein: CASSLTGDTEAFF.